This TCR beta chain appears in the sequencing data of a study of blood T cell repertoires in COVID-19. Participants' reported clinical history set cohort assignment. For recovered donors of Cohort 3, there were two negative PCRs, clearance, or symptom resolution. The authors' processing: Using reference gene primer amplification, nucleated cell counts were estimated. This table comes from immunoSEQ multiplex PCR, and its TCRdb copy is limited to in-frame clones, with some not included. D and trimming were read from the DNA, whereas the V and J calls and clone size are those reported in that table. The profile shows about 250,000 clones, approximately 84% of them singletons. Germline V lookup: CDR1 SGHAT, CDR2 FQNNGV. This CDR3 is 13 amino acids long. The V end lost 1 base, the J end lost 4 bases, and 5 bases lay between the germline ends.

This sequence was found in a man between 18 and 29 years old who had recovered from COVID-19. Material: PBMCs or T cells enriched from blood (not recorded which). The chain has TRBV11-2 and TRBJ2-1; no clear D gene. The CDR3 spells CASSLAKYNEQFF. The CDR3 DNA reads TGTGCCAGCAGCTTAGCCAAATACAATGAGCAGTTCTTC.